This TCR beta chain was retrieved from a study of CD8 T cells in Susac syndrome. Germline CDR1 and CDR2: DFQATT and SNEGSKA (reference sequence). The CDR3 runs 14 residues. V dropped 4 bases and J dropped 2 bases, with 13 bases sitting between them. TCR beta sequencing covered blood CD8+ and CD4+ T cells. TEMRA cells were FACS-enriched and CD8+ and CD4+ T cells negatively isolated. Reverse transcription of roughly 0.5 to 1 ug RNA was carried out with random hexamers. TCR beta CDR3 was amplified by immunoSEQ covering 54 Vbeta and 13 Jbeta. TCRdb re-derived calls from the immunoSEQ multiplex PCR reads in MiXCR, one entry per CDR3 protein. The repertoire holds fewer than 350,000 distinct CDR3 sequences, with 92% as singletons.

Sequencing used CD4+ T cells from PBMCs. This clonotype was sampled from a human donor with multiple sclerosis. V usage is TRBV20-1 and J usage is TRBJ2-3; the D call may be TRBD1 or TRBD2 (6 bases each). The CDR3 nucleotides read TGCAGTGCTACCGAAGGGGGGCCCACAGATACGCAGTATTTT. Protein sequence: CSATEGGPTDTQYF.